Listed below are T cell receptor beta chains from one sample, sequenced in a study of CD8 T cells in ankylosing spondylitis. TCRdb re-called the 5' RACE reads with MiXCR, one entry per CDR3 protein. The table lists around 320,000 distinct CDR3 sequences, around 21% of them singletons, with 3.5% in the top ten. The sample was blood, either unsorted or a sorted T cell fraction (not recorded which). The receptor source for this set is a female donor with ankylosing spondylitis or in good health (not recorded which). CDR3s include the opening cysteine and the closing phenylalanine or tryptophan. A D gene is named only where the DNA matches it firmly. Expanded clones get a size class; other rows say once, few or many, or leave the size out.

CDR3 length: 14; V gene: TRBV23-1; J gene: TRBJ2-5; clone size: few; D gene: -; CDR3 protein: CASSQFRGSKTQYF; CDR3 DNA: TGCGCCAGCAGTCAATTTCGGGGTTCGAAGACCCAGTACTTC
CDR3 length: 14; V gene: TRBV29-1; J gene: TRBJ1-1; clone size: many; D gene: TRBD1; CDR3 protein: CSVSPLGTGKGAFF; CDR3 DNA: TGCAGCGTCTCACCTCTTGGGACAGGGAAGGGAGCTTTCTTT
CDR3 length: 15; V gene: TRBV7-2; J gene: TRBJ2-1; clone size: -; D gene: TRBD2; CDR3 protein: CASSVSGPYYNEQFF; CDR3 DNA: TGTGCCAGCAGCGTTAGCGGGCCTTACTACAATGAGCAGTTCTTC
CDR3 length: 14; V gene: TRBV2; J gene: TRBJ1-2; clone size: few; D gene: -; CDR3 protein: CASSDTGGIYGYTF; CDR3 DNA: TGTGCCAGCAGTGATACTGGGGGGATCTATGGCTACACCTTC
CDR3 length: 16; V gene: TRBV7-2; J gene: TRBJ2-3; clone size: many; D gene: TRBD2; CDR3 protein: CASRSGLAGVTDTQYF; CDR3 DNA: TGTGCCAGCCGATCTGGACTAGCGGGAGTTACAGATACGCAGTATTTT
CDR3 length: 14; V gene: TRBV3-1; J gene: TRBJ1-1; clone size: few; D gene: -; CDR3 protein: CASSQVKGNTEAFF; CDR3 DNA: TGTGCCAGCAGCCAAGTAAAAGGGAACACTGAAGCTTTCTTT
CDR3 length: 15; V gene: TRBV20-1; J gene: TRBJ2-1; clone size: -; D gene: -; CDR3 protein: CSARSRGPQVGEQFF; CDR3 DNA: TGCAGTGCTAGAAGTCGGGGACCGCAGGTCGGTGAGCAGTTCTTC
CDR3 length: 13; V gene: TRBV7-8; J gene: TRBJ1-2; clone size: many; D gene: -; CDR3 protein: CASSPRVNYGYTF; CDR3 DNA: TGTGCCAGCAGCCCCAGGGTTAACTATGGCTACACCTTC
CDR3 length: 13; V gene: TRBV27; J gene: TRBJ2-1; clone size: -; D gene: TRBD1; CDR3 protein: CASRATGGDEQFF; CDR3 DNA: TGTGCCAGCAGGGCGACAGGGGGCGATGAGCAGTTCTTC
CDR3 length: 17; V gene: TRBV5-1; J gene: TRBJ2-5; clone size: -; D gene: -; CDR3 protein: CASSFGALGGSQETQYF; CDR3 DNA: TGCGCCAGCAGCTTCGGGGCTCTGGGAGGATCCCAAGAGACCCAGTACTTC
CDR3 length: 13; V gene: TRBV29-1; J gene: TRBJ1-1; clone size: many; D gene: -; CDR3 protein: CSGTGTLGSEAFF; CDR3 DNA: TGCAGCGGTACAGGGACCTTAGGGTCTGAAGCTTTCTTT
CDR3 length: 15; V gene: TRBV25-1; J gene: TRBJ2-3; clone size: -; D gene: TRBD2; CDR3 protein: CASSEASGFLDTQYF; CDR3 DNA: TGTGCCAGCAGTGAAGCTAGCGGGTTCTTAGATACGCAGTATTTT
CDR3 length: 15; V gene: TRBV4-2; J gene: TRBJ2-1; clone size: -; D gene: TRBD2; CDR3 protein: CASSQGRTSGNEQFF; CDR3 DNA: TGTGCCAGCAGCCAAGGGCGGACTAGCGGCAATGAGCAGTTCTTC
CDR3 length: 15; V gene: TRBV20-1; J gene: TRBJ2-1; clone size: many; D gene: TRBD1; CDR3 protein: CSASRRDREIHEQFF; CDR3 DNA: TGCAGTGCTAGCCGACGGGACAGGGAGATCCATGAGCAGTTCTTC
CDR3 length: 15; V gene: TRBV6-2/TRBV6-3; J gene: TRBJ2-1; clone size: -; D gene: -; CDR3 protein: CASSYSRRGYNEQFF; CDR3 DNA: TGTGCCAGCAGTTACAGTCGGCGGGGTTACAATGAGCAGTTCTTC
CDR3 length: 18; V gene: TRBV5-1; J gene: TRBJ2-1; clone size: -; D gene: -; CDR3 protein: CASKTIFRGGAGYNEQFF; CDR3 DNA: TGCGCCAGTAAAACCATTTTTAGAGGGGGGGCTGGCTACAATGAGCAGTTCTTC
CDR3 length: 15; V gene: TRBV7-3; J gene: TRBJ2-1; clone size: -; D gene: TRBD2; CDR3 protein: CASSFGGGPGNEQFF; CDR3 DNA: TGTGCCAGCAGTTTCGGGGGAGGGCCGGGGAATGAGCAGTTCTTC
CDR3 length: 13; V gene: TRBV20-1; J gene: TRBJ1-1; clone size: -; D gene: -; CDR3 protein: CSAPDIVNTEAFF; CDR3 DNA: TGCAGTGCTCCGGACATAGTGAACACTGAAGCTTTCTTT
CDR3 length: 15; V gene: TRBV20-1; J gene: TRBJ1-4; clone size: few; D gene: -; CDR3 protein: CSASPTGPRGEKLFF; CDR3 DNA: TGCAGTGCTAGCCCTACAGGGCCACGGGGGGAAAAACTGTTTTTT
CDR3 length: 10; V gene: TRBV4-2; J gene: TRBJ1-5; clone size: many; D gene: -; CDR3 protein: CASSHQPQHF; CDR3 DNA: TGTGCCAGCAGCCACCAGCCCCAGCATTTT